This TCR beta chain was identified in a study of cytomegalovirus exposure and HLA in healthy donors. Study findings and constraints: Cytomegalovirus status was reportedly diagnosed by the classifier with high sensitivity and specificity. 150 to 200 TCR beta chains were listed as cytomegalovirus-associated. Among TCR sequences, most were rare, though some public TCRs appeared in many donors.

Among the roughly 110 subjects of the validation cohort, separate from the roughly 670-subject first cohort, were the donors. Profiled with immunoSEQ multiplex PCR; TCRdb holds only in-frame clones, not every one. The sample shows some 190,000 clones, about 89% of them seen only once. On this clone: Its specificity is unknown.

Germline values: CDR1 MNHNY, CDR2 SVGAGI (reference sequence). CDR3 length equals 15 residues. Trimming left V 8 bases short and J 0 bases short, with 16 bases between. Sequencing was carried out using PBMCs. V usage is TRBV6-6 and J usage is TRBJ1-1; no clear D gene. This receptor was taken from a young man in good health and CMV-seropositive. The CDR3: CASYLSRNLNTEAFF. The CDR3 DNA follows: TGTGCCAGCTACCTTTCGAGGAACTTGAACACTGAAGCTTTCTTT.